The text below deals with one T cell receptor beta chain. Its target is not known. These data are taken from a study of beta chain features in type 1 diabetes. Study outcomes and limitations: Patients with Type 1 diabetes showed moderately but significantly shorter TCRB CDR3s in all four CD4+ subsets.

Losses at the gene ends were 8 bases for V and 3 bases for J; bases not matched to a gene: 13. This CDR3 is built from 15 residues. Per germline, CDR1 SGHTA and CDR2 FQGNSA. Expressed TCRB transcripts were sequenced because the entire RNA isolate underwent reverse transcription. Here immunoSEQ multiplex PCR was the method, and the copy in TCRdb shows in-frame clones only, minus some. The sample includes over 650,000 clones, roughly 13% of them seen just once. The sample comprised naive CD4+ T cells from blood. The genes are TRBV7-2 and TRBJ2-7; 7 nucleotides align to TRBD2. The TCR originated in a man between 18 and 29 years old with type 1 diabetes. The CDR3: CASGEGQNQVYEQYF. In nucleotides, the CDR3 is TGTGCCAGCGGGGAGGGGCAGAATCAAGTCTACGAGCAGTACTTC.